This T cell receptor beta chain was captured by sequencing in a study of T cells in Graves' hyperthyroidism and ophthalmopathy. For ophthalmopathy patients, the Clinical Activity Score was at least 3 and the NOSPECS grade at least 4; duration was under 3 months. Thyroid ultrasound and orbital computed tomography, with clinical symptoms and serum thyroxine and TRAb, informed diagnoses. Extraction of PBMCs used roughly 10 ml of fresh peripheral blood. The TCR beta CDR3 regions underwent amplification using RNA transcripts as the source. Researchers ran a first-round RT-PCR on the TCR CDR3 using the HTBI primer set. TCRdb fed the multiplex PCR reads into MiXCR, producing one record per CDR3 protein. The top ten hold 17% of the sample, which has over 450,000 distinct CDR3 sequences, more than 15% seen once. Sample: blood. The sequence came from a woman between 18 and 29 years old with Graves' ophthalmopathy.

The CDR3 sequence is CASSLSRGGRTEAFF. Written as DNA, the CDR3 is TGTGCCAGCAGTTTATCGCGGGGGGGGAGAACTGAAGCTTTCTTT. V gene TRBV28 combines with J gene TRBJ1-1; weak D call: TRBD1 (5 bases). Germline loops: CDR1 MDHEN, CDR2 SYDVKM. CDR3 length: 15 amino acids. Trimming took 1 base from V and 5 from J, leaving 14 bases between them.